The present TCR beta chain was sequenced within a study of blood T cell repertoires in COVID-19. For the study at large: The study drew acute and convalescent COVID-19 samples from the United States, Italy and Spain. Sources were T cells, B-cell-depleted T cells, or PBMCs; the material itself was cDNA or gDNA.

The CDR3 is 19 amino acids. V dropped 1 base and J dropped 0; count of bases not matched to a gene: 10. This clone was recorded only once. TCRdb's copy holds only in-frame clones and misses some; the assay was immunoSEQ multiplex PCR. The sample has a few hundred thousand clones; roughly 90% are singletons. The J gene is TRBJ2-6, the V gene TRBV5-3; the match to TRBD1 covers 7 bases. Being an ORF, TRBV5-3 has a function that is uncertain. The source of this sequence is a woman aged 40 to 50 with COVID-19, enrolled during active disease. Sequencing was done on a sample of peripheral blood. The CDR3 coding sequence is TGTGCCAGAAGCTTGCGACAAGACAGGGTGGGCTCTGGGGCCAACGTCCTGACTTTC. Translated: CARSLRQDRVGSGANVLTF.